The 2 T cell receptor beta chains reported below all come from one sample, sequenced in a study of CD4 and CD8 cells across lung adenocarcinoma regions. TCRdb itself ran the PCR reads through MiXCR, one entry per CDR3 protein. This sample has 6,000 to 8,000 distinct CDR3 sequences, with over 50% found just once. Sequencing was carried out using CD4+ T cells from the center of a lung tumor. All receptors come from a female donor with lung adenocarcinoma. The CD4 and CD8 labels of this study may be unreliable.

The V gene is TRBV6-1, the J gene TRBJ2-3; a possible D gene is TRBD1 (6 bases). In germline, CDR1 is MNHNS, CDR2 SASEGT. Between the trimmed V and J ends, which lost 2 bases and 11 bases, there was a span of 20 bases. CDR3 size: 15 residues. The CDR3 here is CASSELAVWAGEQYF. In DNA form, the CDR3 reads TGTGCCAGCAGTGAATTGGCGGTGTGGGCAGGGGAGCAGTATTTT.

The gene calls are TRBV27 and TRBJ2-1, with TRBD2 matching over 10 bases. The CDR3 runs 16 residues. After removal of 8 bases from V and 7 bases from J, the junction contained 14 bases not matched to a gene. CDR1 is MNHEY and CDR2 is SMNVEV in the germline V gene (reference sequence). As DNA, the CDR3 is TGTGCCAGCTCCGAGATGGGGGTAGCGGGAGGAAATGAGCAGTTCTTC. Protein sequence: CASSEMGVAGGNEQFF.